This passage covers 5 T cell receptor beta chains from one sample sequenced in a study of neurological immune-mediated disorders (dated by TCRdb to between 2018 and 2020). Taken with the paper, the label for time point translates to: technical triplicate 2. Library preparation employed 5' RACE. Sequenced using an Illumina HiSeq 2500. TCRdb reprocessed the public reads (quality trimming at Q25 with fastp, clone calling with MiXCR) and kept in-frame beta chains. CDR3 protein sequences are deduplicated, and each keeps its most common genes and DNA. The sample table holds around 56,000 distinct CDR3 sequences, of which 24% were seen once. The top ten clones comprise about 4.5% of the sample. Sequenced sample: PBMCs. Receptors were obtained from a man in his fifties or sixties with HTLV-1-associated myelopathy (HAM/TSP).

V gene TRBV12-3 or TRBV12-4 combines with J gene TRBJ1-4; D gene unclear. This CDR3 is 14 amino acids long. Trimming removed 7 bases from V and 5 bases from J, with 14 bases in between. CDR3 in amino acids: CASMSRPANEKLFF. CDR3 nucleotides: TGTGCCAGCATGTCTCGGCCGGCCAATGAAAAACTGTTTTTT.

At least ten counts were recorded for this clonotype. The chain has TRBV6-5 and TRBJ2-3; 8 bases map to TRBD2. The ends lost 6 bases at V and 2 bases at J; junction bases unmatched: 10. This CDR3 region has 16 residues. Looked up from germline, CDR1 is MNHEY and CDR2 is SVGAGI. CDR3 nucleotide sequence: TGTGCCAGCAGGAAGACTAGCGCAGAGTACACAGATACGCAGTATTTT. Translating gives CASRKTSAEYTDTQYF.

This clonotype was picked up many times. The chain combines TRBV12-3 or TRBV12-4 with TRBJ2-7, with unresolved D. V lost 1 base, J lost 2 bases, and 12 bases lay in between. The CDR3 is made up of 15 amino acids. The CDR3 sequence is CASSLEGKEPYEQYF. The DNA for the CDR3 is TGTGCCAGCAGTTTAGAAGGGAAAGAGCCCTACGAGCAGTACTTC.

This clonotype occurred many times. This chain connects TRBV20-1 to TRBJ2-1, with 7 bases lining up with TRBD2. J was trimmed by 3 bases and V by 7 bases; bases with no gene match: 6. CDR1 DFQATT and CDR2 SNEGSKA come from the germline V gene (reference sequence). The CDR3 loop spans 13 amino acids. CDR3 residues: CSGAGEIYNEQFF. The CDR3 coding sequence is TGCAGTGGGGCGGGGGAAATCTACAATGAGCAGTTCTTC.

This rearrangement joins TRBV18 to TRBJ2-2, with D perhaps assigned TRBD1 or TRBD2 (5 bases each). CDR1 and CDR2 (germline): KGHSH, LQKENI. The CDR3 contains 16 residues. The V end was cut by 3 bases, the J end by 1 base, with 12 bases between. CDR3: CASSPQGAGNTGELFF. The CDR3 DNA reads TGTGCCAGCTCACCTCAGGGAGCCGGGAACACCGGGGAGCTGTTTTTT. The full variable domain, its missing parts supplied by reference TRBV18 and TRBJ2-2, is NAGVMQNPRHLVRRRGQEARLRCSPMKGHSHVYWYRQLPEEGLKFMVYLQKENIIDESGMPKERFSAEFPKEGPSILRIQQVVRGDSAAYFCASSPQGAGNTGELFFGEGSRLTVL.